Below, 24 T cell receptor beta chains from the same sample are listed, as sequenced in a study of T cell responses to AZD1222 COVID-19 vaccine. Some clones are missing from TCRdb's copy, which holds only in-frame ones; the method was immunoSEQ multiplex PCR. The sample yields 120,000 or so clones, 75% to 85% seen once. The specimen was peripheral blood, collected 28 days after the second AZD1222 dose. The source is an adult who received the AZD1222 COVID-19 vaccine.

Here the CDR3 DNA reads TGCGCCAGCAGCCCCACTAGCAAACAAGAGACCCAGTACTTC. It codes for CASSPTSKQETQYF. V and J are TRBV5-1 and TRBJ2-5; tentative D call: TRBD2 (6 bases). Germline lookup yields CDR1 SGHRS and CDR2 YFSETQ. This CDR3 is 14 amino acids long. V was cut by 4 bases and J by 2 bases, with 12 bases left in between.

The rearrangement links TRBV6-5 to TRBJ1-1; weak D call: TRBD1 (5 bases). CDR1 is MNHEY, CDR2 SVGAGI, per germline. V lost 2 bases, J lost 1 base, and 8 bases lay in between. The CDR3 is made up of 14 amino acids. CDR3 sequence reads: CASSYGGGNTEAFF. CDR3 sequence (DNA): TGTGCCAGCAGTTACGGGGGGGGGAACACTGAAGCTTTCTTT.

The chain is built from TRBV9 and TRBJ1-1; D is possibly TRBD1 (6 bases). V lost 0 bases to trimming and J lost 4 bases, with 10 bases between them. The CDR3 contains 14 residues. The germline V gene encodes CDR1 SGDLS and CDR2 YYNGEE. The CDR3 spells CASSVETGPTEAFF. For the CDR3, the DNA is TGTGCCAGCAGCGTAGAAACAGGGCCCACTGAAGCTTTCTTT.

The V call is TRBV7-9, the J call TRBJ1-4; the match to TRBD1 covers 9 bases. CDR3 length equals 14 residues. Germline V gene lookup returns CDR1 SEHNR and CDR2 FQNEAQ (reference sequence). V shed 5 bases and J 7 bases; nucleotides not matched to a gene: 5. The chain's CDR3 is CASSPQGAGEKLFF. The CDR3 DNA sequence: TGTGCCAGCAGCCCACAGGGGGCGGGTGAAAAACTGTTTTTT.

In DNA, the CDR3 is TGTGCCAGCAGCCTTAGGGGGGGAGGGTTTAGCACAGATACGCAGTATTTT. Translated: CASSLRGGGFSTDTQYF. V usage is TRBV27 and J usage is TRBJ2-3; TRBD2 might be the D (7 bases). The CDR3 contains 17 residues. V was pared by 6 bases and J by 0 bases, with 19 bases between. In germline, CDR1 is MNHEY, CDR2 SMNVEV (reference sequence).

V usage is TRBV25-1 and J usage is TRBJ2-1; the D gene is possibly TRBD2 (5 bases). Germline CDR1 is MGHDK and CDR2 is SYGVNS. The CDR3 spans 15 residues. Deletions cut 8 bases from V and 0 bases from J, with 14 bases between. CDR3 DNA sequence: TGTGCCAGCTCACAGTCTAGCCCCTCCTACAATGAGCAGTTCTTC. The encoded protein is CASSQSSPSYNEQFF.

This clone was seen once. The chain is built from TRBV12-3 or TRBV12-4 and TRBJ1-1; D remains ambiguous. V was pared by 5 bases and J by 1 base, with 8 bases between. The length of the CDR3 is 13 residues. CDR3: CASSQQRNTEAFF. CDR3 DNA: TGTGCCAGCAGTCAGCAAAGGAACACTGAAGCTTTCTTT.

The chain is built from TRBV6-5 and TRBJ1-2, with D possibly being TRBD1 (5 bases). The CDR3 has 11 residues. V dropped 6 bases and J dropped 8 bases, with 10 bases sitting between them. CDR1 MNHEY and CDR2 SVGAGI come from the germline V gene. The CDR3 DNA sequence: TGTGCCAGCAGCACAGGTACGGGCTACACCTTC. Protein: CASSTGTGYTF.

V and J are TRBV28 and TRBJ2-7; a weak D match, TRBD2 (5 bases). Trimming left V 4 bases short and J 5 bases short, with 9 bases between. The CDR3 extends over 12 amino acids. The germline CDR1 and CDR2 sequences are MDHEN and SYDVKM. The CDR3 sequence is CASSSGSHEQYF. CDR3 nucleotide sequence: TGTGCCAGCAGTTCGGGGAGCCACGAGCAGTACTTC.

V and J are TRBV29-1 and TRBJ1-4, with D unclear. V gave up 3 bases and J gave up 8 bases, with 7 bases separating them. This CDR3 is built from 11 residues. In germline, CDR1 is SQVTM, CDR2 ANQGSEA. The CDR3: CSVDSGEKLFF. For the CDR3, the DNA is TGCAGCGTTGATTCGGGGGAAAAACTGTTTTTT. The whole variable domain, remainder taken from reference TRBV29-1 and TRBJ1-4, is SAVISQKPSRDICQRGTSLTIQCQVDSQVTMMFWYRQQPGQSLTLIATANQGSEATYESGFVIDKFPISRPNLTFSTLTVSNMSPEDSSIYLCSVDSGEKLFFGSGTQLSVL.

V usage is TRBV27 and J usage is TRBJ1-1; no definite D call. V was cut by 3 bases and J by 0 bases, with 29 bases left in between. The CDR3 runs 21 residues. The germline gives CDR1 MNHEY, CDR2 SMNVEV (reference sequence). CDR3 amino acids: CASSFGLSGDGRRRLNTEAFF. The CDR3 bases are TGTGCCAGCAGTTTCGGGCTTTCGGGAGACGGGAGGAGGCGTCTGAACACTGAAGCTTTCTTT.

This chain connects TRBV19 to TRBJ1-3; TRBD1 might be the D (5 bases). V gave up 6 bases and J gave up 0 bases, with 9 bases separating them. CDR3 length: 14 residues. From germline, CDR1 is LNHDA and CDR2 SQIVND (reference sequence). The CDR3 DNA is TGTGCCAGTAGCAGGGCCGGCTCTGGAAACACCATATATTTT. The encoded protein is CASSRAGSGNTIYF.

The chain is built from TRBV28 and TRBJ1-5; 10 bases are shared with TRBD1. Germline CDR1 and CDR2: MDHEN and SYDVKM. Trimming at V came to 3 bases and at J to 5 bases, leaving 16 bases not matched to a gene. The CDR3 covers 19 residues. The DNA for the CDR3 is TGTGCCAGCAGTTTGGGGCCTGCGTCGGGACAGGGGCGGGATCAGCCCCAGCATTTT. Translating gives CASSLGPASGQGRDQPQHF.

In its sample, this clone was seen once. This chain connects TRBV10-2 to TRBJ1-2; 7 positions match TRBD1. Germline lookup yields CDR1 WSHSY and CDR2 SAAADI. This CDR3 region has 13 residues. Germline trimming cut 6 bases from V and 7 bases from J; bases unmatched to any gene: 8. Here the CDR3 DNA reads TGCGCCAGCAGACCCGGGACAGACGGTGGCTACACCTTC. Protein: CASRPGTDGGYTF.

The V call is TRBV24-1, the J call TRBJ2-7, with no clear D. CDR3 size: 11 residues. Germline assignment: CDR1 KGHDR and CDR2 SFDVKD. V was shortened by 7 bases and J by 5 bases, with 8 bases between the two germline ends. The CDR3 region is CATSNGDEQYF. For the CDR3, the DNA is TGTGCCACCAGCAATGGAGACGAGCAGTACTTC.

The chain employs TRBV19 and TRBJ1-2, with a tentative D call TRBD1 (6 bases). The germline gives CDR1 LNHDA, CDR2 SQIVND (reference sequence). With 6 bases removed from V and 5 bases from J, the gap between germline ends came to 13 bases. This CDR3 is 13 amino acids long. The CDR3 nucleotides are TGTGCCAGTAGCGGGACAAATAGTTATGGCTACACCTTC. Amino acids: CASSGTNSYGYTF.

This chain joins TRBV28 and TRBJ2-7, with no clear D. CDR1 MDHEN and CDR2 SYDVKM come from the germline V gene. V was pared by 3 bases and J by 3 bases, with 12 bases between. The CDR3 is made up of 14 amino acids. CDR3 residues: CASSFNPTNYEQYF. The CDR3 bases are TGTGCCAGCAGTTTCAATCCGACAAACTACGAGCAGTACTTC.

The chain combines TRBV6-2 or TRBV6-3 with TRBJ1-1, with a tentative D call TRBD1 (5 bases). Per the germline V gene, CDR1 is MNHEY and CDR2 is SVGEGT. V lost 2 bases and J 10 bases, leaving 17 bases between the germline ends. CDR3 size: 14 residues. CDR3 in amino acids: CASSYGGKAQAAFF. The CDR3 DNA sequence: TGTGCCAGCAGTTACGGGGGTAAAGCCCAGGCAGCTTTCTTT.

The chain employs TRBV7-9 and TRBJ1-2, with 10 bases identical to TRBD1. The CDR3 consists of 16 residues. The V gene's germline CDR1 is SEHNR and CDR2 FQNEAQ (reference sequence). The J segment lost 3 bases and the V segment lost 5 bases, leaving 9 bases of the junction unmatched. The CDR3: CASSTPTGGAYYGYTF. As DNA, the CDR3 is TGTGCCAGCAGCACACCGACAGGGGGCGCTTACTATGGCTACACCTTC.

The CDR3 DNA reads TGTGCCAGCACCCCCTCGGGGGGACCCCACAATGAGCAGTTCTTC. Translated: CASTPSGGPHNEQFF. The rearrangement links TRBV9 to TRBJ2-1; 7 positions agree with TRBD2. Trimming at V came to 6 bases and at J to 5 bases, leaving 11 bases not matched to a gene. The CDR3 length is 15 residues. From germline, CDR1 is SGDLS and CDR2 YYNGEE.

The chain has TRBV9 and TRBJ1-2; D call uncertain. V lost 1 base, J lost 1 base, and 8 bases lay in between. Germline V CDR1 and CDR2: SGDLS, YYNGEE. The CDR3 extends over 14 amino acids. The DNA of the CDR3 is TGTGCCAGCAGCGTAACGGCCAGTAACTATGGCTACACCTTC. This sequence encodes CASSVTASNYGYTF.

This clone was seen only a few times. This rearrangement joins TRBV4-1 to TRBJ1-1; 8 bases fit TRBD1. Germline CDR1 reads MGHRA; CDR2 reads YSYEKL. J was trimmed by 5 bases and V by 4 bases; bases with no gene match: 9. The CDR3 has 15 residues. CDR3 loop: CASSPDRDGKTEAFF. The CDR3 DNA follows: TGCGCCAGCAGCCCGGACAGGGATGGGAAGACTGAAGCTTTCTTT.

The rearrangement uses TRBV19 and TRBJ2-5; tentative D call: TRBD1 (7 bases). V shed 4 bases and J shed 1 base, with 16 bases lying between them. This CDR3 is built from 16 residues. In germline, CDR1 is LNHDA, CDR2 SQIVND (reference sequence). The CDR3: CASSTYSGGGQETQYF. The CDR3 coding sequence is TGTGCCAGTAGTACCTACTCAGGGGGAGGCCAAGAGACCCAGTACTTC. Full variable domain (outside the CDR3, taken from reference TRBV19 and TRBJ2-5): DGGITQSPKYLFRKEGQNVTLSCEQNLNHDAMYWYRQDPGQGLRLIYYSQIVNDFQKGDIAEGYSVSREKKESFPLTVTSAQKNPTAFYLCASSTYSGGGQETQYFGPGTRLLVL.

The chain is built from TRBV6-5 and TRBJ1-3, with D perhaps TRBD1 (6 bases). CDR3 size: 15 residues. Germline CDR1 is MNHEY and CDR2 is SVGAGI. Trimming pared 7 bases from V and 0 bases from J, leaving 13 bases between. The CDR3: CASIQGFLSGNTIYF. In nucleotides, the CDR3 is TGTGCCAGCATCCAGGGGTTCCTCTCTGGAAACACCATATATTTT.